One and the same sample provided the 23 T cell receptor beta chains below, sequenced in a study of early T cells in non-severe SARS-CoV-2 infection. TCRdb reprocessed the 5' RACE reads with MiXCR, giving one entry per CDR3 protein. The table records 25,000 to 30,000 distinct CDR3 sequences, roughly 5.9% of them present only once. The sample consisted of whole blood. These receptors were obtained from an adult who was a healthcare worker with PCR-confirmed SARS-CoV-2 infection or an uninfected control (not recorded which).

This clonotype showed up just a few times. The chain links TRBV7-6 to TRBJ2-2, with 8 bases aligning to TRBD1. Unmatched junction bases numbered 22, after V lost 5 bases and J lost 5 bases. The CDR3 totals 20 residues. The germline V gene encodes CDR1 SGHVS and CDR2 FNYEAQ. The CDR3 region is CASSQRRATIDRGRTGELFF. The CDR3 DNA follows: TGTGCCAGCAGCCAACGCCGAGCTACAATAGACAGGGGACGGACCGGGGAGCTGTTTTTT.

This clonotype was seen repeatedly, ten times or more. The rearrangement uses TRBV29-1 and TRBJ1-5; 8 bases are a match to TRBD1. Germline V gives CDR1 SQVTM, CDR2 ANQGSEA. With 4 bases clipped from V and 7 bases from J, the junction kept 6 bases outside the gene matches. This CDR3 region has 13 residues. CDR3 DNA sequence: TGCAGCGTTGTTACAGGGGGGGACCAGCCCCAGCATTTT. This gives the protein CSVVTGGDQPQHF. Together with reference TRBV29-1 and TRBJ1-5, the CDR3 gives the full variable domain: SAVISQKPSRDICQRGTSLTIQCQVDSQVTMMFWYRQQPGQSLTLIATANQGSEATYESGFVIDKFPISRPNLTFSTLTVSNMSPEDSSIYLCSVVTGGDQPQHFGDGTRLSIL.

The table lists this clonotype with many counts. One junction end does not reproduce the germline sequence, and a read error may be involved. The V call is TRBV7-7, the J call TRBJ2-2; D tentatively reads TRBD1 or TRBD2 (5 bases each). The CDR3 contains 14 residues. CDR1 is SSHAT and CDR2 is FNYEAQ in the germline V gene (reference sequence). The CDR3 sequence: CASRTLGDTGELFF. CDR3 DNA sequence: TGTGCTAGCAGAACCTTGGGGGACACCGGGGAGCTGTTTTTT.

This sequence joins TRBV5-1 and TRBJ2-2; TRBD1 is a possible D gene (6 bases). CDR1 SGHRS and CDR2 YFSETQ come from the germline V gene. The CDR3 runs 13 residues. The V and J ends lost 3 bases and 6 bases respectively, with 9 bases between them. CDR3 nucleotides: TGCGCCAGCAGCTGGGGACACGCCGGGGAGCTGTTTTTT. Translating it yields CASSWGHAGELFF.

At least ten counts were recorded for this clonotype. This rearrangement joins TRBV19 to TRBJ1-2; weak D call: TRBD1 (5 bases). V lost 7 bases to trimming and J lost 5 bases, with 14 bases between them. Per the germline V gene, CDR1 is LNHDA and CDR2 is SQIVND (reference sequence). The CDR3 spans 13 residues. CDR3 coding DNA: TGTGCCAGTAAGCGGGATGCAGGGTATGGCTACACCTTC. This codes for CASKRDAGYGYTF. The full variable domain, with the rest looked up from reference TRBV19 and TRBJ1-2, is DGGITQSPKYLFRKEGQNVTLSCEQNLNHDAMYWYRQDPGQGLRLIYYSQIVNDFQKGDIAEGYSVSREKKESFPLTVTSAQKNPTAFYLCASKRDAGYGYTFGSGTRLTVV.

The chain has TRBV6-5 and TRBJ2-3; tentatively, D is TRBD1 or TRBD2 (6 bases each). Trimming left V 6 bases short and J 3 bases short, with 16 bases between. Germline CDR1 is MNHEY and CDR2 is SVGAGI. The CDR3 covers 15 residues. CDR3 protein: CASSTFQGRTDTQYF. CDR3 bases: TGTGCCAGCAGCACCTTTCAGGGGAGGACAGATACGCAGTATTTT.

This clonotype was detected ten times or more. CDR3: CASSEAVVEQFF. CDR3 DNA sequence: TGTGCCAGCAGTGAAGCGGTCGTTGAGCAGTTCTTC. The chain couples TRBV2 to TRBJ2-1; D is unresolved. V was cut by 0 bases and J by 9 bases, with 6 bases left in between. Germline V gene lookup returns CDR1 SNHLY and CDR2 FYNNEI. The CDR3 length is 12 residues.

This clonotype has at least ten counts. The V call is TRBV7-9, the J call TRBJ1-3; D remains ambiguous. CDR1 and CDR2 (germline): SEHNR, FQNEAQ (reference sequence). This CDR3 is 14 amino acids long. The V and J ends lost 3 bases and 4 bases respectively, with 10 bases between them. The chain's CDR3 is CASSLDSGGNTIYF. CDR3 sequence (DNA): TGTGCCAGCAGCTTGGATTCGGGAGGAAACACCATATATTTT.

This clonotype was detected a few times. The CDR3 bases are TGTGCCAGCAGTTTAGGCGGCGCGAACACCGGGGAGCTGTTTTTT. It yields the protein CASSLGGANTGELFF. The chain employs TRBV12-3 or TRBV12-4 and TRBJ2-2; D gene ambiguous. V lost 1 base to trimming and J lost 0 bases, with 6 bases between them. The CDR3 length is 15 residues.

The chain carries TRBV7-8 and TRBJ2-7; unclear D gene. V was shortened by 5 bases and J by 6 bases, with 14 bases between the two germline ends. Per germline, CDR1 SGHVS and CDR2 FQNEAQ. There are 13 residues in the CDR3. This CDR3 is CASSVGSLSEQYF. As DNA, the CDR3 is TGTGCCAGCAGCGTAGGGTCCCTTTCCGAGCAGTACTTC.

This clonotype was seen at least ten times. V gene TRBV5-1 combines with J gene TRBJ2-1; TRBD2 aligns across 8 bases. The germline CDR1 and CDR2 sequences are SGHRS and YFSETQ. This CDR3 is 15 amino acids long. Germline trimming cut 4 bases from V and 3 bases from J; bases unmatched to any gene: 6. The CDR3 DNA reads as TGCGCCAGCAGCACCGGGACTAGACTCTACAATGAGCAGTTCTTC. Translated: CASSTGTRLYNEQFF.

This clonotype was seen ten or more times. The chain couples TRBV27 to TRBJ2-3; D uncertain. This CDR3 has 15 residues. Germline V gives CDR1 MNHEY, CDR2 SMNVEV (reference sequence). V lost 2 bases to trimming and J lost 4 bases, with 13 bases between them. The CDR3 DNA reads as TGTGCCAGCAGTTTACAGGTATCCCTCCCAGATACGCAGTATTTT. This codes for CASSLQVSLPDTQYF.

This clonotype is categorized as medium-sized. The rearrangement uses TRBV10-3 and TRBJ2-7; maybe TRBD2 (7 bases). Germline V CDR1 and CDR2: ENHRY, SYGVKD. CDR3 size: 15 residues. V was shortened by 6 bases and J by 0 bases, with 15 bases between the two germline ends. In nucleotides, the CDR3 is TGTGCCATCAGGGCCGCGGGGGCGATCTCCTACGAGCAGTACTTC. It specifies CAIRAAGAISYEQYF.

This clonotype came up many times. The chain combines TRBV12-3 or TRBV12-4 with TRBJ1-1, with D possibly matching TRBD1 (5 bases). The V and J ends lost 3 bases and 3 bases respectively, with 11 bases between them. The CDR3 sequence is 14 residues long. The chain's CDR3 is CASSFQGPDTEAFF. In nucleotides, the CDR3 is TGTGCCAGCAGTTTTCAGGGCCCGGACACTGAAGCTTTCTTT.

This clonotype is labeled medium-sized (0.01 to 0.1%). CDR3 sequence (DNA): TGTGCCAGCAGCTTAGGAGACGCGGGGATGACAGATACGCAGTATTTT. This encodes CASSLGDAGMTDTQYF. The chain has TRBV7-9 and TRBJ2-3, with a weak D call TRBD2 (6 bases). The CDR3 length is 16 residues. Looked up from germline, CDR1 is SEHNR and CDR2 is FQNEAQ (reference sequence). Trimming removed 1 base from V and 3 bases from J, with 14 bases in between.

This clonotype was recorded at least ten times. The V gene is TRBV24-1, the J gene TRBJ2-1; 11 bases fit TRBD2. Germline V gives CDR1 KGHDR, CDR2 SFDVKD. The CDR3 sequence is 17 residues long. Trimming took 4 bases from V and 4 from J; bases not matched to a gene: 8. The CDR3 spells CATSDSSGGAKYNEQFF. In DNA, the CDR3 is TGTGCCACCAGTGACAGTAGCGGGGGGGCCAAGTACAATGAGCAGTTCTTC.

This clonotype was seen only a few times. The CDR3 loop is CSVDQTGHQYF. CDR3 coding DNA: TGCAGCGTAGACCAAACGGGACATCAGTACTTC. The chain joins TRBV29-1 to TRBJ2-7; D possibly corresponds to TRBD1 (6 bases). From germline, CDR1 is SQVTM and CDR2 ANQGSEA. Trimming cost V 6 bases and J 10 bases, with 16 bases left between them. CDR3 size: 11 residues.

The chain carries TRBV12-3 or TRBV12-4 and TRBJ1-3; 7 nucleotides agree with TRBD1. V was pared by 4 bases and J by 2 bases, with 2 bases of the junction left unmatched. This CDR3 is 14 amino acids long. The CDR3 sequence is CASSSTGTGNTIYF. The CDR3 coding sequence is TGTGCCAGCAGTTCGACAGGGACTGGAAACACCATATATTTT.

A few counts support this clonotype. CDR3 DNA: TGCGCCAGCAGCTTGGGTGGCTTCGAACAGATGAACTATGGCTACACCTTC. As protein: CASSLGGFEQMNYGYTF. This chain connects TRBV5-1 to TRBJ1-2; D not resolved. V lost 0 bases to trimming and J lost 2 bases, with 17 bases between them. The CDR3 runs 17 residues. The germline gives CDR1 SGHRS, CDR2 YFSETQ.

This clonotype showed up just a few times. This rearrangement joins TRBV2 to TRBJ2-7, with D possibly TRBD2 on 5 matching bases. This CDR3 comprises 13 residues. Deletions cut 6 bases from V and 11 bases from J, with 20 bases between. The V gene's germline CDR1 is SNHLY and CDR2 FYNNEI. The CDR3 coding sequence is TGTGCCAGCAGAGAAACAGCCCCTGAGGAGGAGTACTTC. Amino acid sequence: CASRETAPEEEYF. Full variable domain (remainder filled in from reference TRBV2 and TRBJ2-7): EPEVTQTPSHQVTQMGQEVILRCVPISNHLYFYWYRQILGQKVEFLVSFYNNEISEKSEIFDDQFSVERPDGSNFTLKIRSTKLEDSAMYFCASRETAPEEEYFGPGTRLTVT.

There are a few counts of this clonotype. The chain uses TRBV6-2 or TRBV6-3 and TRBJ2-7; D may be TRBD1 (6 bases). V was trimmed by 2 bases and J by 3 bases, leaving 14 bases between them. The CDR3 extends over 15 amino acids. The V gene's germline CDR1 is MNHEY and CDR2 SVGEGT. The CDR3, as DNA: TGTGCCAGCAGTTACCCCCGACAGGTTTACTACGAGCAGTACTTC. This gives the protein CASSYPRQVYYEQYF.

This clonotype appeared many times. The V and J genes are TRBV10-3 and TRBJ1-6, with D possibly being TRBD1 (6 bases). Looked up from germline, CDR1 is ENHRY and CDR2 is SYGVKD. Deletions cut 0 bases from V and 5 bases from J, with 17 bases between. This CDR3 is built from 18 residues. The CDR3: CAISESKRAGAHNSPLHF. DNA of the CDR3: TGTGCCATCAGTGAGTCGAAAAGGGCAGGGGCCCATAATTCACCCCTCCACTTT.

This clonotype occurred many times. The chain is built from TRBV12-3 or TRBV12-4 and TRBJ2-3; 11 bases line up with TRBD2. Losses at the gene ends were 2 bases for V and 5 bases for J; bases not matched to a gene: 9. The CDR3 loop spans 17 amino acids. The CDR3 coding sequence is TGTGCCAGCAGTTTATACCCCCCAGGGACTAGCGGAGATACGCAGTATTTT. Its translation is CASSLYPPGTSGDTQYF.